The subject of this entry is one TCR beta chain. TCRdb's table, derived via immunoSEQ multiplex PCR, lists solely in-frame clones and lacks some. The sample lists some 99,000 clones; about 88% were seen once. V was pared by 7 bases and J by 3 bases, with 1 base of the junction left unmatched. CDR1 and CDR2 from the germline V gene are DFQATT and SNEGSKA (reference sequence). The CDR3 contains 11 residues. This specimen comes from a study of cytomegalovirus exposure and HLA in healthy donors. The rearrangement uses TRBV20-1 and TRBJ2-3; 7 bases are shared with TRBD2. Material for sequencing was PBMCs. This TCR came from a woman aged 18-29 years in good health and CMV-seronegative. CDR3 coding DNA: TGCAGTGTCGGGAGGACAGATACGCAGTATTTT. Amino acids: CSVGRTDTQYF.